Below, 21 T cell receptor beta chains from the same sample are listed, as sequenced in a study of shared clonotypes between healthy human individuals. Libraries were prepared by immunoSEQ multiplex PCR; TCRdb keeps only in-frame clonotypes and omits some of them. The sample has about 2.2 million clones, 93% seen once. CD8 cells classed as naive were CD45RO-negative and positively selected for CCR7, excluding terminally differentiated effector memory CD45RA+ cells. What was sequenced was naive CD8+ T cells from PBMCs. All receptors derive from a man younger than 35 in good health. Some clones in this sample may be carry-over from other donors' samples.

This rearrangement joins TRBV10-1 to TRBJ2-7, with D maybe TRBD1 (6 bases). CDR1 and CDR2 (germline): WNHNN, SYGVQD (reference sequence). The CDR3 spans 17 residues. Trimming cost V 0 bases and J 6 bases, with 21 bases left between them. CDR3 DNA: TGCGCCAGCAGTGAGTCGAGGCAGGGGAACACCGAGGGCGAGCAGTACTTC. Its protein is CASSESRQGNTEGEQYF.

This chain uses TRBV29-1 with TRBJ1-2; D not certain. The CDR3 length is 12 residues. Germline lookup yields CDR1 SQVTM and CDR2 ANQGSEA. Trimming stripped 4 bases from V and 8 bases from J, with 14 bases between. Here the CDR3 reads CSVAYTSGGYTF. The CDR3 nucleotides are TGCAGCGTTGCCTACACCTCTGGGGGCTACACCTTC. Complete variable domain (other parts from reference TRBV29-1 and TRBJ1-2): SAVISQKPSRDICQRGTSLTIQCQVDSQVTMMFWYRQQPGQSLTLIATANQGSEATYESGFVIDKFPISRPNLTFSTLTVSNMSPEDSSIYLCSVAYTSGGYTFGSGTRLTVV.

Details on this clone: Distinct nucleotide sequences in the sample also encode this CDR3. V and J are TRBV7-8 and TRBJ1-5, with a weak D call TRBD1 (5 bases). The germline V gene has CDR1 SGHVS and CDR2 FQNEAQ. The CDR3 covers 14 residues. Trimming took off 5 bases at V and 1 base at J, with 9 bases between the two ends. In DNA, the CDR3 is TGTGCCAGCAGCCTCAGGGTCAGCAATCAGCCCCAGCATTTT. The encoded protein is CASSLRVSNQPQHF.

J is TRBJ2-7 and V is TRBV27; 7 positions match TRBD1. V gave up 3 bases and J gave up 6 bases; unmatched junction bases: 8. Germline V gives CDR1 MNHEY, CDR2 SMNVEV (reference sequence). The CDR3 contains 14 residues. CDR3 nucleotides: TGTGCCAGCAGTTTGACAGGGCTTCTGGGCGAGCAGTACTTC. Translating gives CASSLTGLLGEQYF.

CDR3 sequence (DNA): TGTGCCAGCAGGCTTGACACGTACGAGCAGTACTTC. Residues: CASRLDTYEQYF. The chain links TRBV7-9 to TRBJ2-7, with D unclear. This CDR3 is built from 12 residues. V dropped 6 bases and J dropped 4 bases, with 10 bases sitting between them. Germline V lookup: CDR1 SEHNR, CDR2 FQNEAQ (reference sequence).

The chain has TRBV7-9 and TRBJ1-4; a weak D match, TRBD1 (5 bases). The CDR3 covers 15 residues. From germline, CDR1 is SEHNR and CDR2 FQNEAQ (reference sequence). Trimming left V 4 bases short and J 4 bases short, with 13 bases between. The DNA of the CDR3 is TGTGCCAGCAGCTACCCCTCGGGGGGTAATGAAAAACTGTTTTTT. Amino acids: CASSYPSGGNEKLFF.

The gene calls are TRBV10-1 and TRBJ2-1; 10 bases fit TRBD2. V was clipped by 6 bases and J by 9 bases; unmatched bases: 11. Germline CDR1 is WNHNN and CDR2 is SYGVQD (reference sequence). The CDR3 is 15 residues long. The CDR3 coding sequence is TGCGCCAGCAGCCAGATAGCGGGAGGCCGAGGTGAGCAGTTCTTC. This encodes CASSQIAGGRGEQFF.

This sequence joins TRBV11-1 and TRBJ2-1, with unresolved D. The V end was cut by 5 bases, the J end by 2 bases, with 13 bases between. The CDR3 is made up of 15 amino acids. Germline CDR1 and CDR2: SGHAT and FQDESV (reference sequence). CDR3 sequence (DNA): TGTGCCAGCAGCCCCGGGCCTGTTCCCTACAATGAGCAGTTCTTC. It is translated as CASSPGPVPYNEQFF. The whole variable domain, filled in from reference TRBV11-1 and TRBJ2-1, reads EAEVAQSPRYKITEKSQAVAFWCDPISGHATLYWYRQILGQGPELLVQFQDESVVDDSQLPKDRFSAERLKGVDSTLKIQPAELGDSAMYLCASSPGPVPYNEQFFGPGTRLTVL.

The CDR3 is CASSLQGGDYEQYF. The CDR3 nucleotides are TGTGCCAGCAGTCTACAGGGTGGGGACTACGAGCAGTACTTC. The V gene is TRBV27, the J gene TRBJ2-7; D might be TRBD1 (6 bases). Germline CDR1 MNHEY, CDR2 SMNVEV (reference sequence). The germline V and J ends were trimmed by 5 bases and 3 bases, with 14 bases remaining between them. This CDR3 has 14 residues.

The chain couples TRBV4-3 to TRBJ1-2; D is possibly TRBD1 (5 bases). The germline CDR1 and CDR2 sequences are LGHNA and YSLEER. Trimming removed 0 bases at V and 7 bases at J, with 18 bases between. There are 16 residues in the CDR3. The CDR3 nucleotides read TGCGCCAGCAGCCAAGATGGCCGAGGGGTTATTGGTGGCTACACCTTC. Translating it yields CASSQDGRGVIGGYTF.

The V gene is TRBV7-9, the J gene TRBJ2-7, with D tentatively TRBD1 (5 bases). The CDR3 has 13 residues. Germline V gene sequence: CDR1 SEHNR, CDR2 FQNEAQ (reference sequence). The V end was cut by 5 bases, the J end by 3 bases, with 11 bases between. CDR3 nucleotides: TGTGCCAGCAGCCAGACAGAAGTCTACGAGCAGTACTTC. It codes for CASSQTEVYEQYF.

The chain links TRBV11-2 to TRBJ2-5; TRBD2 aligns across 8 bases. Germline assignment: CDR1 SGHAT and CDR2 FQNNGV. The CDR3 covers 14 residues. The V and J ends lost 2 bases and 5 bases, in that order; junction bases with no gene match: 4. CDR3 amino acids: CASSLMSSGETQYF. The DNA of the CDR3 is TGTGCCAGCAGCTTAATGTCTAGCGGGGAGACCCAGTACTTC.

The rearrangement joins TRBV4-1 to TRBJ2-4; 10 nucleotides align to TRBD1. Germline CDR1 reads MGHRA; CDR2 reads YSYEKL. V was clipped by 1 base and J by 1 base; unmatched bases: 4. This CDR3 has 17 amino acids. The CDR3 DNA reads TGCGCCAGCAGCCAAGTCACGGGACAGGGGGCCAAAAACATTCAGTACTTC. Translated: CASSQVTGQGAKNIQYF.

The chain combines TRBV9 with TRBJ2-1; perhaps TRBD2 as D (6 bases). The CDR3 spans 15 residues. Trimming removed 4 bases at V and 12 bases at J, with 23 bases between. Germline CDR1 reads SGDLS; CDR2 reads YYNGEE. CDR3 DNA: TGTGCCAGCAGCTCCGGAGGGATAGCTACCAGATCGCAGTTCTTC. Translating it yields CASSSGGIATRSQFF.

This chain uses TRBV6-6 with TRBJ2-5, with 15 nucleotides matching TRBD2. From germline, CDR1 is MNHNY and CDR2 SVGAGI (reference sequence). The CDR3 consists of 16 residues. The V segment lost 6 bases and the J segment 4 bases; nucleotides outside the gene matches: 6. CDR3 protein: CASSRTSGRAGETQYF. The CDR3 nucleotides read TGTGCCAGCAGCCGGACTAGCGGGAGGGCCGGAGAGACCCAGTACTTC.

The chain recombines TRBV27 with TRBJ2-1; D is uncertain. The V end lost 0 bases, the J end lost 0 bases, and 15 bases lay between the germline ends. The CDR3 has 18 amino acids. Germline-derived CDR1 and CDR2 are MNHEY and SMNVEV (reference sequence). The CDR3 nucleotides are TGTGCCAGCAGTTTATCCCTCCCAGACGCACCCTCCTACAATGAGCAGTTCTTC. Encoded protein: CASSLSLPDAPSYNEQFF.

The chain employs TRBV5-1 and TRBJ1-2, with no clear D. Germline-derived CDR1 and CDR2 are SGHRS and YFSETQ. This CDR3 is built from 13 residues. The ends were cut back, 7 bases at V and 7 bases at J, with 17 bases in the middle. This CDR3 reads CASAPGSSLGYTF. The DNA for the CDR3 is TGCGCCAGCGCCCCGGGTAGTTCCCTTGGCTACACCTTC.

The chain has TRBV28 and TRBJ1-1; no clear D gene. In germline, CDR1 is MDHEN, CDR2 SYDVKM. The CDR3 consists of 13 residues. Trimming removed 5 bases at V and 3 bases at J, with 10 bases between. The CDR3 is CASSPTPDTEAFF. In nucleotides, the CDR3 is TGTGCCAGCAGTCCCACGCCGGACACTGAAGCTTTCTTT.

V and J are TRBV18 and TRBJ2-3; 9 nucleotides agree with TRBD2. Trimming cost V 6 bases and J 2 bases; bases outside gene matches: 6. Germline V CDR1 and CDR2: KGHSH, LQKENI. The CDR3 is made up of 15 amino acids. CDR3 sequence (DNA): TGTGCCAGCTCCCTTCCTAGCGGGGACACAGATACGCAGTATTTT. Residues: CASSLPSGDTDTQYF.

This clone was seen only a few times. J is TRBJ1-1 and V is TRBV19; no clear D. The ends were cut back, 1 base at V and 5 bases at J, with 8 bases in the middle. The CDR3 extends over 13 amino acids. Germline lookup yields CDR1 LNHDA and CDR2 SQIVND (reference sequence). The CDR3 sequence is CASSIGLRTEAFF. The CDR3 DNA follows: TGTGCCAGTAGTATAGGTCTGAGGACTGAAGCTTTCTTT.

The rearrangement links TRBV29-1 to TRBJ2-7; 7 bases are shared with TRBD2. The CDR3 sequence is 14 residues long. Trimming removed 3 bases from V and 2 bases from J; junction bases left unmatched: 7. CDR1 is SQVTM and CDR2 is ANQGSEA in the germline V gene. The CDR3, as DNA: TGCAGCGTTGATAGGGAGGGAGGAACCTACGAGCAGTACTTC. As protein: CSVDREGGTYEQYF.